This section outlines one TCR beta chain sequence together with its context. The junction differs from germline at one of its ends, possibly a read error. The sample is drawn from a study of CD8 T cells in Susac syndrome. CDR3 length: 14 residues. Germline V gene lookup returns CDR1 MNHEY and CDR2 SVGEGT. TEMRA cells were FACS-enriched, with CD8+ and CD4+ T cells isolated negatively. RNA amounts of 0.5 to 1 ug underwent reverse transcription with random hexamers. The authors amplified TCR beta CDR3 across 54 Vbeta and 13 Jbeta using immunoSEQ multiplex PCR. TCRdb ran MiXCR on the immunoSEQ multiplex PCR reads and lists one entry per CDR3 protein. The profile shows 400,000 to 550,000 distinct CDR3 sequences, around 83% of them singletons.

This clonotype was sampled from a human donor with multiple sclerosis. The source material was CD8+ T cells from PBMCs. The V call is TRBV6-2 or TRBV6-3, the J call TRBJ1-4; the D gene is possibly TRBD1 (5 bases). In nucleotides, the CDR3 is TGTGCCAGCAGCGACACATGGGACGCTGAAGAACTGTTTTTT. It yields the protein CASSDTWDAEELFF.